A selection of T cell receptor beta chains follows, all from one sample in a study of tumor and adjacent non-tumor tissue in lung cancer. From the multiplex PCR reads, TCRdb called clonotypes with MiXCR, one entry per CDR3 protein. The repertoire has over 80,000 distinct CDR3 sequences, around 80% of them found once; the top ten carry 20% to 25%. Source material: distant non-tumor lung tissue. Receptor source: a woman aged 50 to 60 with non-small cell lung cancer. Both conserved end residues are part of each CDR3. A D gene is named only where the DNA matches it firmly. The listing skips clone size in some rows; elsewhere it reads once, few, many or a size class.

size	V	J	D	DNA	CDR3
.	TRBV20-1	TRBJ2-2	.	TGCAGTGCCAGAGGGACCACCGGGGGGCTGTTTTTT	CSARGTTGGLFF
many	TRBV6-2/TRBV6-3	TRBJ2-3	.	TGTGCCAGCAGTTCCCCCCGCCTCGGGGATACGCAGTATTTT	CASSSPRLGDTQYF
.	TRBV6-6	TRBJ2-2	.	TGTGACAGCAGTGGGGGGGCTCGTACCGGGAAGCTGTTTTTT	CDSSGGARTGKLFF
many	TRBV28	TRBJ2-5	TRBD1	TGTGCCAGCAGTCAACACGACAGGGGTTTAGAGGAGACCCAGTACTTC	CASSQHDRGLEETQYF
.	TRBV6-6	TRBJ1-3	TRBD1	TGTGCCTGGAGTTTTACCGGGACAGGGGGCTCTGGAAACACCATATATTTT	CAWSFTGTGGSGNTIYF
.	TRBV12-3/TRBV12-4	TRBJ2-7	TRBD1	TGTGCCAGCATGGGACAGGGGGCATCCTCCTACGAGCAGTACTTC	CASMGQGASSYEQYF
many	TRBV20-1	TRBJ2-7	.	TGCAGTGCAAAGTGGGGCGATGTCGGCTACGAGCAGTACTTC	CSAKWGDVGYEQYF
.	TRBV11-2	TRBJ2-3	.	TGTGCCCACAGCTTAGATCGGGCAGATACGCGGTATTTT	CAHSLDRADTRYF
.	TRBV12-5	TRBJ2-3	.	TGTGCTAGTGGTTTTGGGGGGTCAGATATGCAGTATTTT	CASGFGGSDMQYF
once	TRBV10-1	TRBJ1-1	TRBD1	TGCGCCAGCAGCCCCGACAGGGGTGCTGTAGCTTTCTTT	CASSPDRGAVAFF
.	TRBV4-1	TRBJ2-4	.	TGCGCCAGCAGCCGAGAAGGGTGGGGAAGTAGCGCCAAAAACATTCAGTACTTC	CASSREGWGSSAKNIQYF
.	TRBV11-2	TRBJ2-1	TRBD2	TGTGCCAGCAGATTACGGATTACTAGCGAGAGGGCCGGTGAGCAGTTCTTC	CASRLRITSERAGEQFF
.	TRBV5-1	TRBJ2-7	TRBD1	TGCGCAAGCAGCTATGGGACAGGGGCCTACGAGCAGTACTTC	CASSYGTGAYEQYF
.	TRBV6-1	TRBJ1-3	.	TGTGCCAGCAGTATCGGACACAGCCCCTTCGATAACACCATATATTTT	CASSIGHSPFDNTIYF
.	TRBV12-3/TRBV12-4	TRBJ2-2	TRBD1	TGTACCAGCAATACCGGGACAGGGGCAACCAACACCGTGGAGCTGTTTTTT	CTSNTGTGATNTVELFF
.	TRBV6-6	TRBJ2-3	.	TGTGCCAGCAGTTACTCTCCGACTGTCGGGCATAGGCAGTATTTT	CASSYSPTVGHRQYF
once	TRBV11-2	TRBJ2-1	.	TGTGCAAGCAGCTTAGATAACAGGGTTCACAATGAGCAGTCCTTC	CASSLDNRVHNEQSF
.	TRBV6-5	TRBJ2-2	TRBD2	TGTGCCAGCAGATCTAGCGGGAGGGCCGGGGAACTGTTTTTT	CASRSSGRAGELFF
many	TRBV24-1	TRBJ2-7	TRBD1	TGTGCCACCAGTGACAGGACAGGGCTTGAGCAGTACTTC	CATSDRTGLEQYF
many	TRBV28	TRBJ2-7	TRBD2	TGTGCCAGCAGTTCGCCGGGGACTAGCGGCCGCTACGAGCAGTACTTC	CASSSPGTSGRYEQYF
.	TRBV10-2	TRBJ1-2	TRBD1	TGCGCCAGCAGTTCAGGGGGCGACGACTACATCTTC	CASSSGGDDYIF
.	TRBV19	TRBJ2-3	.	TGTGCCATTAGTGCCACAGGGGATAGCGGGGCCACAGATACACAGTATTTT	CAISATGDSGATDTQYF
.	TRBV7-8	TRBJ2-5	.	TGTGCCAGCGGATTTAGGGCGCAAACGCAAGAGACCCAGTACTTC	CASGFRAQTQETQYF
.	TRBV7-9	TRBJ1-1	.	TGTGCCAGCAGCCCCCCGCTACCGACGGGGGTCGGCACTTTCTTT	CASSPPLPTGVGTFF
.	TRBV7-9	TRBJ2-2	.	TGTGCCAGCAGCTTAAACCCAAACATCGGGGAGCTGTTTTTT	CASSLNPNIGELFF
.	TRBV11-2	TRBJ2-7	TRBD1	TGTGCCAGCAGCACCGGGACAGGGTGCACATACGAGCAGTATTTC	CASSTGTGCTYEQYF
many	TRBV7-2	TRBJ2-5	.	TGTGCCAGCAGCTTCGTTAATTACCGAGAGACCCAGTACTTC	CASSFVNYRETQYF
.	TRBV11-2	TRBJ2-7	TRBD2	TGTGCCGGCAACTTAAGTAGCGGGGAGCAGTACTTC	CAGNLSSGEQYF
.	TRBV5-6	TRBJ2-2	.	TGTGCCAGCACCACTAGCACGTCGGTCATCGGGGAGCTGTTTTTT	CASTTSTSVIGELFF
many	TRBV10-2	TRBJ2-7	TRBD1	TGCGCCAGCAGGGTCGGGACAGGGAGGGAGCAGTACTTC	CASRVGTGREQYF
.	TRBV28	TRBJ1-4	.	TGTGCCAGCAGTCAACTGAAAGGGAATAATGGAAAACCGTTTTTT	CASSQLKGNNGKPFF
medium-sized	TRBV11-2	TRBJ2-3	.	TGTGCCAGCAGCTTATACGGGGCTAGCACAGATACGCAGTATTTT	CASSLYGASTDTQYF
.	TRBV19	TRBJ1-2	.	TGTGCCAGTAGTATCGGGAATACAGGGAAGTCCACCTTC	CASSIGNTGKSTF
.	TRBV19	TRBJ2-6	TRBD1	TGTGTCAGTAATGGGGACAGGGCGGGATCTGGGGCCAACGTCCTGACTTTC	CVSNGDRAGSGANVLTF
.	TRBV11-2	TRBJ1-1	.	TGTGCCAGCAGTTTAGTGGGGGCGCTAGCTTTCTTT	CASSLVGALAFF
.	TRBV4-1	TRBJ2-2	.	TGCGCCAACAGTCAAGAGCCAGGACAGAACACCGGGGAGCTGTTTTTT	CANSQEPGQNTGELFF
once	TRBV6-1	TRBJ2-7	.	TGTGCCGGCGGGTCCCGGGGCGACAGCCCCTACAAGCAGTATTTC	CAGGSRGDSPYKQYF
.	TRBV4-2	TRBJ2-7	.	TGTGCTGGCAGCCAAGCAGTAGAGGCGGTCCCCTACGAGCAGTACTTC	CAGSQAVEAVPYEQYF
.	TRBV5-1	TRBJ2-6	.	TGCGCCAGCAATTTCTCCACCGGGGCCAACGTCCTGACTTTC	CASNFSTGANVLTF
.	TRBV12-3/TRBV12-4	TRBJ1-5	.	TGTGCCAGCAGTTTAGTGGATAGCAATCTGTCACAGCATTTT	CASSLVDSNLSQHF
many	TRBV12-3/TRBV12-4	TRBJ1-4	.	TGTGCCAGCAAAGAGGGGGGCGCAACTAATGAAAAACTGTTTTTT	CASKEGGATNEKLFF
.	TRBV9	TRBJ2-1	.	TGTGCCAGCAGCGAGCCTATCGGTAAGCCGAGCTCCTACAATGAGCAGTTCTTC	CASSEPIGKPSSYNEQFF
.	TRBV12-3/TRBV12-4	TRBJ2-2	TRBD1	TGTGTCAGCAGTTTAGAGACAGGGACAGACACCGGGGAGCTGTTTTTT	CVSSLETGTDTGELFF